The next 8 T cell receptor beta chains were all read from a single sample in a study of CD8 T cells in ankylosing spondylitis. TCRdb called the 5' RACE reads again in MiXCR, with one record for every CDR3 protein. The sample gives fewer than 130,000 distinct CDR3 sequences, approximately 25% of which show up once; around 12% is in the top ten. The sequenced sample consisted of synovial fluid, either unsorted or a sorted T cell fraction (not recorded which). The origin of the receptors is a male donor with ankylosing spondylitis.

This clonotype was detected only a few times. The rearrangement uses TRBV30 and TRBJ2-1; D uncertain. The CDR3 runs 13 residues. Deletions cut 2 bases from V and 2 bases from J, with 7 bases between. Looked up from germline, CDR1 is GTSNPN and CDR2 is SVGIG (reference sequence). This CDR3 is CAWSLGPYNEQFF. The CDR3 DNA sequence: TGTGCCTGGAGTCTCGGGCCCTACAATGAGCAGTTCTTC.

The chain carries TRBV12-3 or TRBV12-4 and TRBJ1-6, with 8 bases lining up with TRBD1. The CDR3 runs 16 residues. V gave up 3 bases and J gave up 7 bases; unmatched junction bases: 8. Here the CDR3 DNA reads TGTGCCAGCAGTTTGGGCAGGGGGCTGGGAAATTCACCCCTCCACTTT. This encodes CASSLGRGLGNSPLHF.

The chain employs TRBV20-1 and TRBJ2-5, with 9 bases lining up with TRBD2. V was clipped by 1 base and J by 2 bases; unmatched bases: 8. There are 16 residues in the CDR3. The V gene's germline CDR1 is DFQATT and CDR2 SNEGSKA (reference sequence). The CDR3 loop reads CSARVSTSGYQETQYF. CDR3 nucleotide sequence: TGCAGTGCTAGAGTCTCGACTAGCGGTTATCAAGAGACCCAGTACTTC.

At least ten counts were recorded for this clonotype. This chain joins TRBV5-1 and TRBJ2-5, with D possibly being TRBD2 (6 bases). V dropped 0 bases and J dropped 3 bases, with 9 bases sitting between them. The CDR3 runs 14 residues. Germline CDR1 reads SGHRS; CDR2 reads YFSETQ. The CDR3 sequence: CASSLGPSEETQYF. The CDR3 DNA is TGCGCCAGCAGCTTGGGTCCTAGCGAAGAGACCCAGTACTTC.

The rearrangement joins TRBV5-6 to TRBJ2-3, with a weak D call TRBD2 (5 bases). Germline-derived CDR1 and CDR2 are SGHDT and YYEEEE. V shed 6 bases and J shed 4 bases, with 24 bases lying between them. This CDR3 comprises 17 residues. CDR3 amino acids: CASNRSPRRRVADTQYF. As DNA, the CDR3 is TGTGCCAGCAACCGATCCCCGCGGAGGAGAGTTGCAGATACGCAGTATTTT.

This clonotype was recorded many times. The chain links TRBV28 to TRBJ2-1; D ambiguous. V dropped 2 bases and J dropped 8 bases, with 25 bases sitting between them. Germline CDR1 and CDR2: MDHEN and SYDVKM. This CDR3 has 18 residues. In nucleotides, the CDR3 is TGTGCCAGCAGTTTAAGTCTCGGTCGGGCGGCTCCTCCCCATGAGCAGTTCTTC. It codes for CASSLSLGRAAPPHEQFF.

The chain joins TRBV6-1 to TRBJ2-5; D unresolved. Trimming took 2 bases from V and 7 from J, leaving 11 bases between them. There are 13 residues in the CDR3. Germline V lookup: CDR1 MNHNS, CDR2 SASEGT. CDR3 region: CASSEWAPSTQYF. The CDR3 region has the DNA TGTGCCAGCAGTGAATGGGCACCCTCGACCCAGTACTTC.

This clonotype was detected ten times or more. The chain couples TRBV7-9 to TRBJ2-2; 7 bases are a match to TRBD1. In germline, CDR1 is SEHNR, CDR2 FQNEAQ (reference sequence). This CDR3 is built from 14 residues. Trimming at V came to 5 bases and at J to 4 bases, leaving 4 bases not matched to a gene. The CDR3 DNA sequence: TGTGCCAGCAGCCGGGACAGATTCACCGGGGAGCTGTTTTTT. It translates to CASSRDRFTGELFF.